This entry is about one T cell receptor beta chain. V lost 4 bases and J lost 4; bases outside the gene matches: 9. The germline V gene encodes CDR1 SGDLS and CDR2 YYNGEE. This CDR3 spans 16 amino acids. This sample is part of a study of blood T cell repertoires in COVID-19. Turning to the study itself: Sample material is recorded as cDNA or gDNA derived from T cells, B-cell-depleted T cells, or PBMCs.

Under the authors' procedure: Estimation of nucleated cell counts was performed using reference gene primer amplification. TCRdb's table, derived via immunoSEQ multiplex PCR, lists solely in-frame clones and lacks some. V, J and clone size derive from that table, while D and trimming were established from the DNA sequence. The repertoire holds 270,000 or so clones, with under 90% as singletons. The source material was peripheral blood. The sequence was obtained from a middle-aged woman who had recovered from COVID-19. The rearrangement links TRBV9 to TRBJ2-2; TRBD1 agrees at 8 bases. CDR3: CASSLREGTGTGELFF. The CDR3, as DNA: TGTGCCAGCAGCCTCCGCGAGGGGACAGGCACCGGGGAGCTGTTTTTT. The variable domain in full, with the rest retrieved from reference TRBV9 and TRBJ2-2, is DSGVTQTPKHLITATGQRVTLRCSPRSGDLSVYWYQQSLDQGLQFLIQYYNGEERAKGNILERFSAQQFPDLHSELNLSSLELGDSALYFCASSLREGTGTGELFFGEGSRLTVL.